Here is one T cell receptor (beta chain) with its context. Its target is not known. This entry is derived from a study of metastatic and nonmetastatic thyroid tumors. Study-level information: The authors compared repertoires across blood and tumor or nodule tissue from malignant and benign thyroid patients.

Nobody among the patients had been given any treatment before thyroid surgery. Trimming removed 0 bases from V and 1 base from J; junction bases left unmatched: 11. The CDR3 runs to 18 residues. Germline-derived CDR1 and CDR2 are DFQATT and SNEGSKA (reference sequence). Study results and caveats: Benign nodules were reported to have significantly lower TCR beta diversity than malignant thyroid tumors, in blood and tumor.

TCRdb ran MiXCR on the PCR reads. The data contain fewer than 5,000 clones, about 32% of them seen just once; the ten biggest clones take up around half. The chain uses TRBV20-1 and TRBJ2-2; 7 bases are a match to TRBD2. The sequenced material came from adjacent normal tissue. The sequence was obtained from a male donor with papillary thyroid cancer or a benign thyroid nodule (not recorded which). Some clones in this sample may be carry-over from other donors' samples. CDR3 bases: TGCAGTGCTAGAGATTCCTACACGGCGGGGGTGAACACCGGGGAGCTGTTTTTT. It translates to CSARDSYTAGVNTGELFF.